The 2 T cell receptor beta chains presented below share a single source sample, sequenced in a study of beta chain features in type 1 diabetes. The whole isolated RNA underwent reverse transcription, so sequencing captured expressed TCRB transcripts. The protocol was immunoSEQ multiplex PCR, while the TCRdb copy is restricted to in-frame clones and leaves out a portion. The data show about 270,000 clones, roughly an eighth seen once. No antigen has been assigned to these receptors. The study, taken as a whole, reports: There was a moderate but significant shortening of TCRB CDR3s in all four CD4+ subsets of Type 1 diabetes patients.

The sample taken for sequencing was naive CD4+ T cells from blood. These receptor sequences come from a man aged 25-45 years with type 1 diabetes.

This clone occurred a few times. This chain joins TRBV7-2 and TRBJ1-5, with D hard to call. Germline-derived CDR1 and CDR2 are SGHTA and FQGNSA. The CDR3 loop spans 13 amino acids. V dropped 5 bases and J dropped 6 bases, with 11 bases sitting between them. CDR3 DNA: TGTGCCAGCAGCGCCGAGGCACGTCAGCCCCAGCATTTT. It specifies CASSAEARQPQHF.

The CDR3 sequence is CASSEQGAKNQPQHF. DNA for the CDR3: TGCGCCAGCAGTGAGCAGGGGGCGAAAAATCAGCCCCAGCATTTT. The V and J genes are TRBV10-2 and TRBJ1-5, with TRBD1 matching 8 bases. The CDR3 runs 15 residues. CDR1 is WSHSY and CDR2 is SAAADI in the germline V gene. The V segment lost 2 bases and the J segment 4 bases; nucleotides outside the gene matches: 4.